A selection of T cell receptor beta chains follows, all from one sample in a study of molecular identifiers for immune sequencing clone quantification. Each CDR3 protein is one row after TCRdb ran MiXCR on the PCR reads. The sample contains some 590,000 distinct CDR3 sequences, 25% of which appear only once. What was sequenced was naive CD8+ T cells from blood, with Jurkat cell RNA spiked in. These receptors were collected from a human donor in good health. Some libraries in this study had Jurkat cell RNA spiked in. The CDR3 runs from the conserved cysteine through the conserved F or W. A D gene is named only where the DNA matches it firmly. Clone size is stated in some rows and not others, as once, few, many or a class when expanded.

j_gene | d_gene | v_gene | abundance | CDR3aa | CDR3nt
TRBJ2-3 | TRBD1 | TRBV3-1 | NA | CASSQTGTGFGSDTQYF | TGTGCCAGCAGCCAGACCGGGACAGGGTTTGGCTCAGATACGCAGTATTTT
TRBJ1-4 | NA | TRBV3-1 | few | CASSQPWGGYDEKLFF | TGTGCCAGCAGCCAACCCTGGGGAGGGTATGACGAAAAACTGTTTTTT
TRBJ1-1 | NA | TRBV7-9 | many | CASSVENTEAFF | TGTGCCAGCAGCGTAGAAAACACTGAAGCTTTCTTT
TRBJ1-2 | NA | TRBV19 | NA | CASSTPQGTDYGHTF | TGTGCCAGTAGTACCCCCCAAGGGACGGATTATGGCCACACCTTC
TRBJ1-5 | NA | TRBV28 | many | CASSFSRGPMYSNQPQHF | TGTGCCAGCAGTTTTTCGCGGGGCCCCATGTATAGCAATCAGCCCCAGCATTTT
TRBJ1-2 | NA | TRBV3-1 | few | CASSHLSGGYGYTF | TGTGCCAGCAGCCACCTTTCCGGGGGCTACGGCTACACCTTC
TRBJ2-5 | TRBD2 | TRBV9 | many | CASSVESGRAETQYF | TGTGCCAGCAGCGTAGAAAGCGGGAGGGCGGAGACCCAGTACTTC
TRBJ1-5 | TRBD1 | TRBV15 | NA | CATSGRTGQYQPQHF | TGTGCCACCAGCGGCAGGACAGGGCAATATCAGCCCCAGCATTTT
TRBJ2-3 | NA | TRBV4-1 | few | CASSLNGDTQYF | TGCGCCAGCAGCCTTAATGGTGATACGCAGTATTTT
TRBJ2-7 | NA | TRBV4-2 | NA | CASSQDAGTYERYF | TGTGCCAGCAGCCAAGATGCGGGGACCTACGAGCGGTACTTC
TRBJ1-1 | TRBD1 | TRBV19 | few | CASSTRDRLVMNTEAFF | TGTGCCAGTAGTACCCGGGACAGGCTCGTTATGAACACTGAAGCTTTCTTT
TRBJ2-1 | NA | TRBV6-2/TRBV6-3 | few | CASSYGTFYNEQFF | TGTGCCAGCAGTTACGGGACTTTCTACAATGAGCAGTTCTTC
TRBJ1-2 | NA | TRBV27 | NA | CASSFRDGIYGYTF | TGTGCCAGCAGTTTTAGGGACGGTATCTATGGCTACACCTTC
TRBJ2-1 | NA | TRBV7-3 | NA | CASSLNPGSPGTNEQFF | TGTGCCAGCAGCCTCAACCCCGGGTCTCCGGGGACAAATGAGCAGTTCTTC
TRBJ2-7 | TRBD1 | TRBV5-1 | many | CASSLGTGPYEQYF | TGCGCCAGCAGCTTGGGGACAGGGCCCTACGAGCAGTACTTC